Shown below are 28 T cell receptor beta chains from a single sample sequenced in a study of molecular identifiers for immune sequencing clone quantification. Via MiXCR, TCRdb re-called the PCR reads, giving one row per CDR3 protein. The sample includes about 640,000 distinct CDR3 sequences, just under 20% of them seen just once. Sample: naive CD8+ T cells from blood, with Jurkat cell RNA spiked in. As for subset: FACS-sorted CD8+CD4-CCR7+CD45RA+ naive T cells. All receptors come from a human donor in good health. Some libraries in this study had Jurkat cell RNA spiked in.

This clonotype has only a few counts. The V call is TRBV6-2 or TRBV6-3, the J call TRBJ2-7, with D perhaps matching TRBD2 (6 bases). Between the trimmed V and J ends, which lost 0 bases and 0 bases, there was a span of 12 bases. This CDR3 is 16 amino acids long. Germline CDR1 reads MNHEY; CDR2 reads SVGEGT. The CDR3 loop reads CASSYSTVAVSYEQYF. Written as DNA, the CDR3 is TGTGCCAGCAGTTACTCGACTGTAGCGGTCTCCTACGAGCAGTACTTC.

This clonotype has more than one count but fewer than ten. The chain is built from TRBV10-1 and TRBJ2-1; either TRBD1 or TRBD2 may supply D (5 bases each). Trimming cost V 7 bases and J 2 bases, with 15 bases left between them. The germline V gene has CDR1 WNHNN and CDR2 SYGVQD (reference sequence). The CDR3 consists of 15 residues. The CDR3 protein is CASILRDGPYNEQFF. CDR3 in DNA: TGCGCCAGCATTCTTCGGGACGGCCCCTACAATGAGCAGTTCTTC.

This clonotype was seen ten or more times. The chain uses TRBV6-5 and TRBJ2-3, with D possibly matching TRBD1 (6 bases). This CDR3 spans 16 amino acids. CDR1 and CDR2 from the germline V gene are MNHEY and SVGAGI. The germline V and J ends were trimmed by 6 bases and 5 bases, with 21 bases remaining between them. CDR3 DNA sequence: TGTGCCAGCAGCCTAGTAGGGACACTTTTTGGAGATACGCAGTATTTT. It yields the protein CASSLVGTLFGDTQYF.

The sample holds many counts of this clonotype. The genes are TRBV7-9 and TRBJ1-1; unclear D gene. Germline CDR1 and CDR2: SEHNR and FQNEAQ (reference sequence). The CDR3 contains 13 residues. Between the trimmed V and J ends, which lost 4 bases and 2 bases, there was a span of 8 bases. The DNA of the CDR3 is TGTGCCAGCAGCTATAACCGAAACACTGAAGCTTTCTTT. It is translated as CASSYNRNTEAFF.

At least ten counts were recorded for this clonotype. The V and J genes are TRBV7-9 and TRBJ2-7, with TRBD2 matching over 10 bases. CDR3 length equals 15 residues. Germline-derived CDR1 and CDR2 are SEHNR and FQNEAQ (reference sequence). Trimming cost V 1 base and J 6 bases; bases outside gene matches: 6. In DNA, the CDR3 is TGTGCCAGCAGCTTAGTAGCTAGCGGGGGCAGCGAGCAGTACTTC. It codes for CASSLVASGGSEQYF.

This clonotype was counted only a few times. This chain joins TRBV28 and TRBJ2-2, with no clear D. V lost 2 bases and J 0 bases, leaving 7 bases between the germline ends. CDR3 length: 15 amino acids. The germline CDR1 and CDR2 sequences are MDHEN and SYDVKM. The CDR3 DNA follows: TGTGCCAGCAGTTTACTGACATCGAACACCGGGGAGCTGTTTTTT. Its translation is CASSLLTSNTGELFF.

This clonotype was counted only a few times. The V gene is TRBV6-1, the J gene TRBJ1-1; TRBD1 matches at 7 bases. The CDR3 spans 15 residues. CDR1 and CDR2 (germline): MNHNS, SASEGT. After removal of 6 bases from V and 3 bases from J, the junction contained 10 bases not matched to a gene. The CDR3 region is CASSQTGLGHTEAFF. The CDR3 coding sequence is TGTGCCAGCAGCCAGACAGGGCTGGGTCACACTGAAGCTTTCTTT.

Note on this clonotype: The germline gene is not matched at one end of the junction; a read error may be the cause. The V call is TRBV7-9, the J call TRBJ2-1, with D perhaps TRBD2 (6 bases). CDR3 length: 14 residues. Germline CDR1 reads SEHNR; CDR2 reads FQNEAQ (reference sequence). As DNA, the CDR3 is TGTGCCAGCAGCCAAGATGCATTACCGGGAGAGCAGTCCTTC. It is translated as CASSQDALPGEQSF. Full variable domain (remainder filled in from reference TRBV7-9 and TRBJ2-1): DTGVSQNPRHKITKRGQNVTFRCDPISEHNRLYWYRQTLGQGPEFLTYFQNEAQLEKSRLLSDRFSAERPKGSFSTLEIQRTEQGDSAMYLCASSQDALPGEQSFGPGTRLTVL.

Concerning this clonotype itself: Being one base from a much bigger clone, this may be a read error. V usage is TRBV6-5 and J usage is TRBJ2-3; D might be TRBD2 (5 bases). Per germline, CDR1 MNHEY and CDR2 SVGAGI. The V end was cut by 5 bases, the J end by 5 bases, with 14 bases between. CDR3 size: 14 residues. For the CDR3, the DNA is TGTGCCAGCAGTCCATCGACTATGGGAGATACGCAGTATTTT. Amino acid sequence: CASSPSTMGDTQYF.

The CDR3 spells CSASGITDQPQHF. CDR3 DNA sequence: TGCAGTGCTAGTGGGATAACCGATCAGCCCCAGCATTTT. The chain joins TRBV20-1 to TRBJ1-5; no reliable D call. Trimming took off 3 bases at V and 5 bases at J, with 11 bases between the two ends. Germline-derived CDR1 and CDR2 are DFQATT and SNEGSKA (reference sequence). The CDR3 length is 13 residues.

This clonotype was picked up many times. This chain uses TRBV6-6 with TRBJ2-5; D is uncertain. The CDR3 is made up of 15 amino acids. Germline V gives CDR1 MNHNY, CDR2 SVGAGI (reference sequence). Trimming left V 0 bases short and J 2 bases short, with 10 bases between. The CDR3 DNA reads TGTGCCAGCAGTTACTCGAGCGCCGCGCAAGAGACCCAGTACTTC. The encoded protein is CASSYSSAAQETQYF.

This clonotype was observed many times. The rearrangement links TRBV9 to TRBJ2-3, with a weak D call TRBD2 (5 bases). This CDR3 comprises 16 residues. Germline V CDR1 and CDR2: SGDLS, YYNGEE. V was shortened by 3 bases and J by 2 bases, with 16 bases between the two germline ends. CDR3 nucleotide sequence: TGTGCCAGCAGCGATCGAGCGGTACTAACCACAGATACGCAGTATTTT. Protein sequence: CASSDRAVLTTDTQYF.

A single count supports this clonotype. Compared with germline, one end of the junction differs, possibly owing to a read error. The gene calls are TRBV7-9 and TRBJ2-2; TRBD2 matches at 10 bases. The length of the CDR3 is 18 residues. The V gene's germline CDR1 is SEHNR and CDR2 FQNEAQ (reference sequence). CDR3 nucleotide sequence: TGTGCCAGCAGCCCCCCCCCGGGACGGACTAGCGGCACCGGGGAGCCGTTTTTT. It translates to CASSPPPGRTSGTGEPFF. Supplemented by reference TRBV7-9 and TRBJ2-2, the full variable domain reads DTGVSQNPRHKITKRGQNVTFRCDPISEHNRLYWYRQTLGQGPEFLTYFQNEAQLEKSRLLSDRFSAERPKGSFSTLEIQRTEQGDSAMYLCASSPPPGRTSGTGEPFFGEGSRLTVL.

In its sample, this clonotype was seen a few times. The chain joins TRBV27 to TRBJ2-7; TRBD2 matches 13 bases. This CDR3 has 16 residues. CDR1 and CDR2 from the germline V gene are MNHEY and SMNVEV (reference sequence). Trimming at V came to 2 bases and at J to 0 bases, leaving 1 base not matched to a gene. As DNA, the CDR3 is TGTGCCAGCAGTTTAGGGACTAGCGGGGACTCCTACGAGCAGTACTTC. Amino acids: CASSLGTSGDSYEQYF.

Points on this clonotype: The CDR3 carries no conserved terminal phenylalanine or tryptophan, so it likely arises from a read error. The gene calls are TRBV5-6 and TRBJ1-6; TRBD1 is a possible D gene (6 bases). The CDR3 loop spans 12 amino acids. The germline V and J ends were trimmed by 4 bases and 13 bases, with 12 bases remaining between them. Germline V gene sequence: CDR1 SGHDT, CDR2 YYEEEE. CDR3 DNA: TGTGCCAGCAGCACAGGGTACTCGCCCCTCCACATT. Its translation is CASSTGYSPLHI.

This clonotype came up many times. The V call is TRBV4-3, the J call TRBJ2-3, with D maybe TRBD2 (6 bases). The ends were cut back, 0 bases at V and 0 bases at J, with 10 bases in the middle. Germline V CDR1 and CDR2: LGHNA, YSLEER. The CDR3 covers 16 residues. CDR3 sequence: CASSQDTGVSTDTQYF. CDR3 bases: TGCGCCAGCAGCCAAGATACGGGAGTTAGCACAGATACGCAGTATTTT.

In regard to this clonotype: A much larger clone differs by one base, so this may be a read error. The conserved phenylalanine or tryptophan normally closing the CDR3 is absent here, so this likely arose from a read error. The chain combines TRBV30 with TRBJ1-2; D is uncertain. V lost 0 bases and J lost 1, with 9 bases in between. Germline V gene lookup returns CDR1 GTSNPN and CDR2 SVGIG (reference sequence). This CDR3 is built from 14 residues. The CDR3 sequence is CAWSVSSDNYGYTS. CDR3 bases: TGTGCCTGGAGTGTGTCGTCCGATAACTATGGCTACACCTCC.

CDR3 region: CSVGRDAQGGDGYTF. Written as DNA, the CDR3 is TGCAGCGTTGGGCGGGACGCCCAGGGTGGTGATGGCTACACCTTC. V usage is TRBV29-1 and J usage is TRBJ1-2; TRBD1 might be the D (5 bases). Trimming took 4 bases from V and 6 from J, leaving 21 bases between them. The CDR3 spans 15 residues. Germline lookup yields CDR1 SQVTM and CDR2 ANQGSEA. The full variable domain, with the rest looked up from reference TRBV29-1 and TRBJ1-2, is SAVISQKPSRDICQRGTSLTIQCQVDSQVTMMFWYRQQPGQSLTLIATANQGSEATYESGFVIDKFPISRPNLTFSTLTVSNMSPEDSSIYLCSVGRDAQGGDGYTFGSGTRLTVV.

This clonotype showed up just a few times. The gene calls are TRBV30 and TRBJ1-2, with D possibly matching TRBD1 (5 bases). The germline V gene encodes CDR1 GTSNPN and CDR2 SVGIG (reference sequence). V lost 8 bases and J lost 7, with 11 bases in between. This CDR3 is 10 amino acids long. CDR3 region: CAVRGVGYTF. As DNA, the CDR3 is TGTGCCGTCCGGGGGGTTGGCTACACCTTC.

The V and J genes are TRBV18 and TRBJ2-7; TRBD2 agrees at 9 bases. There are 15 residues in the CDR3. Germline V gene data show CDR1 as KGHSH and CDR2 as LQKENI. Losses at the gene ends were 3 bases for V and 5 bases for J; bases not matched to a gene: 8. In nucleotides, the CDR3 is TGTGCCAGCTCACCGGGCGGGGGGGCTCTCAACGAGCAGTACTTC. Its protein is CASSPGGGALNEQYF.

This clonotype was observed many times. The V call is TRBV19, the J call TRBJ2-3; the match to TRBD2 covers 11 bases. Germline lookup yields CDR1 LNHDA and CDR2 SQIVND (reference sequence). The CDR3 covers 17 residues. V was clipped by 3 bases and J by 2 bases; unmatched bases: 7. The CDR3 sequence is CASSMILLAGDTDTQYF. The CDR3 nucleotides are TGTGCCAGTAGTATGATCTTACTAGCGGGGGACACAGATACGCAGTATTTT.

As to this clonotype: A read error may explain this, as a much larger clone is one base away. The genes are TRBV2 and TRBJ1-1; D is uncertain. CDR3 length: 15 amino acids. The V end was cut by 4 bases, the J end by 7 bases, with 19 bases between. CDR1 and CDR2 from the germline V gene are SNHLY and FYNNEI. This chain's CDR3 is CASSGMAGSRDEAFF. In nucleotides, the CDR3 is TGTGCCAGCAGTGGTATGGCCGGTTCAAGGGATGAAGCTTTCTTT.

This clonotype was counted many times. The chain uses TRBV20-1 and TRBJ2-7; TRBD2 agrees at 7 bases. From germline, CDR1 is DFQATT and CDR2 SNEGSKA (reference sequence). V dropped 3 bases and J dropped 0; count of bases not matched to a gene: 5. CDR3 length: 14 residues. The chain's CDR3 is CSASSSGFSYEQYF. The DNA of the CDR3 is TGCAGTGCTAGCTCTAGCGGATTCTCCTACGAGCAGTACTTC.

This clonotype was counted at least ten times. This sequence joins TRBV6-6 and TRBJ2-7, with 14 bases identical to TRBD2. V shed 0 bases, J shed 5 bases, and the junction held 0 bases outside the gene matches. CDR3 size: 15 residues. Germline lookup yields CDR1 MNHNY and CDR2 SVGAGI (reference sequence). CDR3 sequence: CASSYSGLAGDEQYF. CDR3 coding DNA: TGTGCCAGCAGTTACTCGGGACTAGCGGGGGACGAGCAGTACTTC.

This clonotype was found many times. DNA for the CDR3: TGTGCCAGCAGCTGGGACAGAGGGGGGCAAGAGACCCAGTACTTC. It codes for CASSWDRGGQETQYF. The V call is TRBV5-6, the J call TRBJ2-5, with D maybe TRBD1 (7 bases). Trimming shortened V by 3 bases and J by 2 bases, and 14 bases separated the two germline ends. This CDR3 has 15 residues. CDR1 and CDR2 from the germline V gene are SGHDT and YYEEEE.

This clonotype was seen more than once but under ten times. The rearrangement joins TRBV30 to TRBJ2-4; 9 bases are shared with TRBD1. The germline gives CDR1 GTSNPN, CDR2 SVGIG (reference sequence). This CDR3 is built from 17 residues. V gave up 3 bases and J gave up 7 bases; unmatched junction bases: 16. This CDR3 reads CAWSAIRDRANWNIQYF. Here the CDR3 DNA reads TGTGCCTGGAGCGCTATTCGGGACAGGGCGAATTGGAACATTCAGTACTTC.

This clonotype was seen at least ten times. This chain uses TRBV9 with TRBJ1-1; a weak D match, TRBD1 (5 bases). Trimming removed 4 bases at V and 6 bases at J, with 16 bases between. The CDR3 has 14 residues. Per germline, CDR1 SGDLS and CDR2 YYNGEE. The chain's CDR3 is CASSPSKWGAEAFF. Written as DNA, the CDR3 is TGTGCCAGCAGCCCTTCAAAGTGGGGGGCTGAAGCTTTCTTT. Using reference TRBV9 and TRBJ1-1 for the parts outside the CDR3, the full variable domain is DSGVTQTPKHLITATGQRVTLRCSPRSGDLSVYWYQQSLDQGLQFLIQYYNGEERAKGNILERFSAQQFPDLHSELNLSSLELGDSALYFCASSPSKWGAEAFFGQGTRLTVV.

The chain's CDR3 is CASSFTDRSFQETQYF. CDR3 bases: TGTGCCAGCAGTTTTACGGACAGATCATTCCAAGAGACCCAGTACTTC. The chain is built from TRBV12-3 or TRBV12-4 and TRBJ2-5, with D possibly matching TRBD1 (6 bases). V lost 3 bases and J lost 1, with 15 bases in between. The CDR3 is 16 residues long.